The entry below describes one T cell receptor (beta chain). The antigen is undetermined. This sample is drawn from a study of early stage breast cancer tumors. Looking at the study overall: Twelve of the 16 invasive tumors were ER+, PR+ and HER2-. Each sample averaged roughly 9.6-fold read coverage.

Study-wide results and limits: Tumors had about 2.6-fold higher T cell density than normal breast. Most shared enriched TCRB sequences were commonly generated ones.

Measured with immunoSEQ multiplex PCR; TCRdb has only the in-frame clones, and not every one. This sample has 8,500 to 10,000 clones; about four fifths occur once, and the top ten carry 7% to 9%. The origin of this receptor is a person between 35 and 49 years old with breast cancer. Sequenced input: normal breast tissue next to the tumor.

The CDR3 loop is CASSPKTVYEQYF. The CDR3 coding sequence is TGTGCCAGCAGCCCTAAGACAGTTTACGAGCAGTACTTC. The rearrangement uses TRBV11-3 and TRBJ2-7; weak D call: TRBD1 (5 bases). V lost 5 bases, J lost 4 bases, and 12 bases lay in between. The length of the CDR3 is 13 residues. Germline V gene lookup returns CDR1 SGHNT and CDR2 YENEEA.